This TCR beta chain was recovered during a study of regulatory T cells in long-lasting Graves disease. Library construction for TCR beta used iRepertoire HTBI primers and Arm-PCR of CDR3 regions. A single record per CDR3 protein comes from TCRdb applying MiXCR to the multiplex PCR reads. The sample has 350,000 to 500,000 distinct CDR3 sequences; around 17% are singletons. The CDR3 loop spans 17 amino acids. V was pared by 3 bases and J by 7 bases, with 11 bases of the junction left unmatched. Germline V gene lookup returns CDR1 SGHTA and CDR2 FQGNSA. The table lists this clonotype with a few counts. Time point in this sample: newly diagnosed GD, antithyroid drugs for less than 3 months. From RNA extracted from PBMCs, the TCR library was made. The sample was also reused in another study, on T cells in Graves' hyperthyroidism and ophthalmopathy.

Sequenced here: peripheral blood mononuclear cells (PBMCs), sampled at new diagnosis, from a patient treated with antithyroid drugs. The TCR comes from a woman in her 30s with Graves disease. The chain couples TRBV7-2 to TRBJ1-6; TRBD1 matches 8 bases. The CDR3 is CASSFPRDRPLNSPLHF. The CDR3, as DNA: TGTGCCAGCAGCTTCCCTCGGGACAGGCCTCTCAATTCACCCCTCCACTTT.